These 25 T cell receptor beta chains were sequenced from one sample in a study of blood T cell repertoires in COVID-19. Clones were read by immunoSEQ multiplex PCR, and TCRdb kept only the in-frame ones, dropping some. The profile shows 200,000 to 250,000 clones, 65% to 90% of them singletons. Sequenced: peripheral blood. These receptors all come from a woman older than 75 with active or convalescent COVID-19.

The gene calls are TRBV30 and TRBJ2-5, with a tentative D call TRBD1 (5 bases). The CDR3 covers 15 residues. Germline CDR1 GTSNPN, CDR2 SVGIG (reference sequence). V dropped 2 bases and J dropped 1 base, with 14 bases sitting between them. Written as DNA, the CDR3 is TGTGCCTGGAGTTATGTCGCCAGGGCCCAAGAGACCCAGTACTTC. Its translation is CAWSYVARAQETQYF.

CDR3 protein: CASTRDRSAEAFF. For the CDR3, the DNA is TGTGCCAGCACCCGGGACAGGAGCGCTGAAGCTTTCTTT. The chain carries TRBV2 and TRBJ1-1, with 8 bases fitting TRBD1. Looked up from germline, CDR1 is SNHLY and CDR2 is FYNNEI. The CDR3 contains 13 residues. J gave up 6 bases and V 7 bases, and 7 bases lay outside the gene matches. Supplemented by reference TRBV2 and TRBJ1-1, the full variable domain reads EPEVTQTPSHQVTQMGQEVILRCVPISNHLYFYWYRQILGQKVEFLVSFYNNEISEKSEIFDDQFSVERPDGSNFTLKIRSTKLEDSAMYFCASTRDRSAEAFFGQGTRLTVV.

The chain combines TRBV5-4 with TRBJ2-3; 13 bases align to TRBD2. Germline CDR1 and CDR2: SGHNT and YYREEE (reference sequence). V was clipped by 4 bases and J by 1 base; unmatched bases: 9. The CDR3 length is 18 residues. The DNA of the CDR3 is TGTGCCAGCAGCGGGGGACTAGCGGGGATAGGGGGCACAGATACGCAGTATTTT. It yields the protein CASSGGLAGIGGTDTQYF.

The V call is TRBV5-1, the J call TRBJ2-3, with a tentative D call TRBD1 (6 bases). Germline V gives CDR1 SGHRS, CDR2 YFSETQ. Between the trimmed V and J ends, which lost 7 bases and 4 bases, there was a span of 13 bases. This CDR3 contains 13 residues. Here the CDR3 reads CASCQGSSDTQYF. DNA of the CDR3: TGCGCCAGCTGCCAGGGGTCCTCAGATACGCAGTATTTT.

The genes are TRBV7-9 and TRBJ2-1; 10 nucleotides line up with TRBD2. The CDR3 consists of 19 residues. V trimming: 5 bases; J trimming: 2 bases; junction bases outside the gene matches: 15. Germline CDR1 reads SEHNR; CDR2 reads FQNEAQ (reference sequence). The CDR3 DNA reads as TGTGCCAGCAGCCACACAGGGGCGGGTAGCGGGGGGCCCTACAATGAGCAGTTCTTC. This codes for CASSHTGAGSGGPYNEQFF.

The chain links TRBV10-3 to TRBJ2-5; weak D call: TRBD2 (6 bases). Germline V CDR1 and CDR2: ENHRY, SYGVKD. This CDR3 has 15 residues. The ends were cut back, 7 bases at V and 5 bases at J, with 20 bases in the middle. The CDR3 loop is CAITSGRDGAETQYF. For the CDR3, the DNA is TGTGCCATCACGTCGGGGCGGGATGGGGCGGAGACCCAGTACTTC.

The chain recombines TRBV6-6 with TRBJ1-6; 7 bases line up with TRBD1. This CDR3 spans 14 amino acids. Germline V CDR1 and CDR2: MNHNY, SVGAGI (reference sequence). V gave up 2 bases and J gave up 7 bases; unmatched junction bases: 2. The CDR3 DNA reads TGTGCCAGCAGTTACCAGGGGGTGAATTCACCCCTCCACTTT. Translation: CASSYQGVNSPLHF.

The gene calls are TRBV24-1 and TRBJ2-1, with 9 bases that match TRBD2. The length of the CDR3 is 15 residues. The ends lost 6 bases at V and 0 bases at J; junction bases unmatched: 2. The germline CDR1 and CDR2 sequences are KGHDR and SFDVKD. The CDR3 nucleotides are TGTGCCACCAGTCTAGCGGGGAGCTCCTACAATGAGCAGTTCTTC. This gives the protein CATSLAGSSYNEQFF.

The gene calls are TRBV4-2 and TRBJ1-3, with D tentatively TRBD1 (5 bases). The length of the CDR3 is 16 residues. CDR1 is LGHNA, CDR2 YNFKEQ, per germline. Trimming removed 0 bases from V and 1 base from J, with 10 bases in between. The CDR3 DNA reads TGTGCCAGCAGCCAAGAAACGGAGGGGTCTGGAAACACCATATATTTT. Residues: CASSQETEGSGNTIYF.

The chain carries TRBV6-4 and TRBJ1-1, with 9 bases fitting TRBD1. Germline assignment: CDR1 MRHNA and CDR2 SNTAGT. This CDR3 region has 15 residues. Germline trimming cut 3 bases from V and 10 bases from J; bases unmatched to any gene: 12. The CDR3 loop reads CASSEQGQGPLRAFF. DNA of the CDR3: TGTGCCAGCAGTGAGCAGGGACAGGGCCCGCTCCGAGCTTTCTTT.

This chain links TRBV28 with TRBJ2-1, with 10 bases lining up with TRBD2. The CDR3 consists of 16 residues. The trim removed 5 bases at V and 2 bases at J, leaving 6 bases unmatched. The germline V gene encodes CDR1 MDHEN and CDR2 SYDVKM. This chain's CDR3 is CASSPTGLAAYNEQFF. CDR3 DNA sequence: TGTGCCAGCAGTCCGACTGGACTAGCGGCCTACAATGAGCAGTTCTTC.

The chain carries TRBV4-2 and TRBJ2-7, with 12 bases lining up with TRBD1. V dropped 4 bases and J dropped 4; count of bases not matched to a gene: 8. CDR1 is LGHNA and CDR2 is YNFKEQ in the germline V gene. The CDR3 has 16 amino acids. CDR3 sequence reads: CASSRNPGQGAYEQYF. CDR3 nucleotides: TGTGCCAGCAGCCGAAATCCGGGACAGGGGGCTTACGAGCAGTACTTC.

This clone was seen more than once but under ten times. The rearrangement links TRBV24-1 to TRBJ2-1; D unclear. The V gene lost 1 base and the J gene lost 4 bases, with 10 bases spanning the gap. The CDR3 totals 15 residues. Per germline, CDR1 KGHDR and CDR2 SFDVKD. The CDR3 here is CATSDLMGSYNEQFF. CDR3 nucleotides: TGTGCCACCAGTGATTTAATGGGCAGTTACAATGAGCAGTTCTTC.

The V and J genes are TRBV6-6 and TRBJ1-3; 8 bases map to TRBD1. Germline values: CDR1 MNHNY, CDR2 SVGAGI (reference sequence). The CDR3 runs to 15 residues. J gave up 4 bases and V 2 bases, and 4 bases lay outside the gene matches. The CDR3 loop reads CASSYGRGHGNTIYF. CDR3 nucleotide sequence: TGTGCCAGCAGTTACGGCAGGGGGCACGGAAACACCATATATTTT.

The genes are TRBV28 and TRBJ1-1; weak D call: TRBD1 (6 bases). This CDR3 has 16 residues. V gave up 6 bases and J gave up 0 bases, with 17 bases separating them. Germline CDR1 is MDHEN and CDR2 is SYDVKM. The CDR3, as DNA: TGTGCCAGCAGCCGCGGGGGGCCGCTGTTGAACACTGAAGCTTTCTTT. This sequence encodes CASSRGGPLLNTEAFF.

V usage is TRBV2 and J usage is TRBJ1-1, with 9 nucleotides matching TRBD1. V was pared by 10 bases and J by 3 bases, with 9 bases of the junction left unmatched. Germline CDR1 and CDR2: SNHLY and FYNNEI. The length of the CDR3 is 14 residues. Here the CDR3 reads CAITDRGLDTEAFF. Here the CDR3 DNA reads TGTGCCATTACGGACAGGGGACTGGACACTGAAGCTTTCTTT.

The genes are TRBV11-1 and TRBJ1-1; TRBD1 matches at 7 bases. CDR3 size: 15 residues. The germline gives CDR1 SGHAT, CDR2 FQDESV (reference sequence). With 5 bases clipped from V and 1 base from J, the junction kept 7 bases outside the gene matches. The CDR3 reads CASSTRDSQNTEAFF. CDR3 nucleotides: TGTGCCAGCAGCACCCGGGACAGCCAGAACACTGAAGCTTTCTTT.

This clone was counted between two and nine times. The chain links TRBV5-1 to TRBJ2-1; possibly TRBD1 for D (5 bases). Germline lookup yields CDR1 SGHRS and CDR2 YFSETQ. The V end was cut by 4 bases, the J end by 1 base, with 12 bases between. CDR3 length: 15 residues. This CDR3 is CASSPDTISYNEQFF. The CDR3 nucleotides read TGCGCCAGCAGCCCGGACACCATATCCTACAATGAGCAGTTCTTC.

The V gene is TRBV2, the J gene TRBJ2-5, with a weak D call TRBD1 (5 bases). Germline-derived CDR1 and CDR2 are SNHLY and FYNNEI. Trimming removed 3 bases at V and 5 bases at J, with 10 bases between. The CDR3 is 13 residues long. The CDR3, as DNA: TGTGCCAGCAGTGATGGGGCCGGGGAGACCCAGTACTTC. Translated: CASSDGAGETQYF. The variable domain in full, with the rest retrieved from reference TRBV2 and TRBJ2-5, is EPEVTQTPSHQVTQMGQEVILRCVPISNHLYFYWYRQILGQKVEFLVSFYNNEISEKSEIFDDQFSVERPDGSNFTLKIRSTKLEDSAMYFCASSDGAGETQYFGPGTRLLVL.

The genes are TRBV30 and TRBJ2-5; D possibly corresponds to TRBD2 (6 bases). Germline CDR1 and CDR2: GTSNPN and SVGIG (reference sequence). Trimming left V 7 bases short and J 3 bases short, with 12 bases between. The CDR3 contains 12 residues. CDR3 in amino acids: CAFRDWKETQYF. The CDR3 coding sequence is TGTGCCTTCCGGGACTGGAAAGAGACCCAGTACTTC.

This clone turned up a few times. This chain links TRBV6-5 with TRBJ2-5; 9 bases are shared with TRBD2. The CDR3 is 14 residues long. The germline V gene encodes CDR1 MNHEY and CDR2 SVGAGI. V lost 7 bases to trimming and J lost 4 bases; unmatched junction nucleotides: 7. The CDR3 here is CASTLAGRGETQYF. CDR3 nucleotides: TGTGCCAGCACCCTAGCGGGGAGGGGAGAGACCCAGTACTTC.

The genes are TRBV19 and TRBJ1-5; 8 bases match TRBD1. The J segment lost 7 bases and the V segment lost 8 bases, leaving 7 bases of the junction unmatched. The germline V gene encodes CDR1 LNHDA and CDR2 SQIVND (reference sequence). There are 13 residues in the CDR3. DNA of the CDR3: TGTGCCAGTGGACAGGGCGGAGGGCAGCCCCAGCATTTT. Amino acids: CASGQGGGQPQHF. The full variable domain, in which reference TRBV19 and TRBJ1-5 provide the parts outside the CDR3, is DGGITQSPKYLFRKEGQNVTLSCEQNLNHDAMYWYRQDPGQGLRLIYYSQIVNDFQKGDIAEGYSVSREKKESFPLTVTSAQKNPTAFYLCASGQGGGQPQHFGDGTRLSIL.

The chain combines TRBV5-4 with TRBJ2-1; a possible D gene is TRBD2 (5 bases). The CDR3 sequence is 15 residues long. V was clipped by 4 bases and J by 0 bases, with 11 bases between them. The germline CDR1 and CDR2 sequences are SGHNT and YYREEE (reference sequence). The CDR3 nucleotides are TGTGCCAGCAGCCAGGACTGGAGCTCCTACAATGAGCAGTTCTTC. This sequence encodes CASSQDWSSYNEQFF.

This clone appeared a few times. V gene TRBV27 combines with J gene TRBJ2-2, with D possibly TRBD2 on 6 matching bases. V was shortened by 6 bases and J by 2 bases, with 10 bases between the two germline ends. The germline CDR1 and CDR2 sequences are MNHEY and SMNVEV (reference sequence). This CDR3 is built from 14 residues. The CDR3 reads CASSTGSNTGELFF. CDR3 sequence (DNA): TGTGCCAGCAGCACCGGGAGCAACACCGGGGAGCTGTTTTTT.

This sequence joins TRBV14 and TRBJ2-7, with no clear D. The germline gives CDR1 SGHDN, CDR2 FVKESK. The CDR3 contains 12 residues. V gave up 2 bases and J gave up 4 bases, with 6 bases separating them. The DNA of the CDR3 is TGTGCCAGCAGCCAACTTGTATACGAGCAGTACTTC. It codes for CASSQLVYEQYF.